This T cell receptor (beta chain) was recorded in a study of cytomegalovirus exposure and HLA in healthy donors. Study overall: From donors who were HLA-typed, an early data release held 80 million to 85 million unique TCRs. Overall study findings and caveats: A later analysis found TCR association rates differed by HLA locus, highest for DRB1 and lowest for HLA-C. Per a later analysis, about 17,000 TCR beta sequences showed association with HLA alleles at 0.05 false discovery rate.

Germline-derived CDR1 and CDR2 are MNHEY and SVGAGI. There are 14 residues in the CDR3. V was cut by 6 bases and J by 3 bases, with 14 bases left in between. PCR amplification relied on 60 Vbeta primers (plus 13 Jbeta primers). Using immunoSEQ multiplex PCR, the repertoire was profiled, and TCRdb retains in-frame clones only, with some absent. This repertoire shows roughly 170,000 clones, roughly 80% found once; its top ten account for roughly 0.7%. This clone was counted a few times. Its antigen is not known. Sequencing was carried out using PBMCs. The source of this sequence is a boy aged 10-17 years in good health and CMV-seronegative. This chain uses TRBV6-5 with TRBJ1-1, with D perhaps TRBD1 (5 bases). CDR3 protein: CASRLAGPDTEAFF. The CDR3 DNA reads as TGTGCCAGCAGGTTGGCAGGGCCGGACACTGAAGCTTTCTTT.